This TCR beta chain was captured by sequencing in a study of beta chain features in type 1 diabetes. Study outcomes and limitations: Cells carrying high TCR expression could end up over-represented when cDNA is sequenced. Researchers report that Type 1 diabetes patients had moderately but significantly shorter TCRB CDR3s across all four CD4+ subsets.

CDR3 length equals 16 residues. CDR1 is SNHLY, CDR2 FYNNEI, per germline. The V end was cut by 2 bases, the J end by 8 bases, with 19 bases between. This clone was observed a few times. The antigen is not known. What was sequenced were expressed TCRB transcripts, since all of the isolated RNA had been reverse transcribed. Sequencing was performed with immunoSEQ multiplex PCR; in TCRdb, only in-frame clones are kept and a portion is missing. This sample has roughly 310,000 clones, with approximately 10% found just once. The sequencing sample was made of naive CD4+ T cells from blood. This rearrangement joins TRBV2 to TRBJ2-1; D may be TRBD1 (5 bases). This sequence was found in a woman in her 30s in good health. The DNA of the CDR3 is TGTGCCAGCAGTGAAAATGGGGCAGGGTGGTCCTATGAGCAGTTCTTC. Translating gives CASSENGAGWSYEQFF.